This TCR beta chain was captured by sequencing in a study of T cells in lung cancer brain metastases (dated by TCRdb to the late 2010s). As for the study more broadly: Most of the roughly 20 patients had a history of tobacco use, with a median of roughly 42 pack-years. An average DNA integrity number of 3.5 to 4 was found in both primary and metastatic specimens, and no significant difference was detected between sites. A median age at first diagnosis of about 52 years was recorded for the patients, of whom about 9 were male and under 12 were female. A median interval of roughly 330 days was observed between acquisition of the primary and brain metastasis specimens. The study compared TCR beta CDR3 repertoires of fully resected primary non-small cell lung cancers with those of paired brain metastases. Of the approximately 22 patients, 15 to 18 received no interval therapy between resection of the primary and resection of the metastasis. A cohort of some 20 patients was included, from whom some 40 specimens were contributed, with one primary lung lesion and one brain metastasis obtained from each patient.

As encoded in the germline V gene, CDR1 is MNHNS while CDR2 is SASEGT. From V the trimming removes 0 bases and from J it removes 8 bases, while the gene matches leave 9 bases of the junction unaccounted for. Inclusive of the bounding cysteine and phenylalanine, the CDR3 is 15 residues long. Just the 45-base CDR3 DNA is kept, in frame starting at base 1. Between 2.24 and 4.92 ug genomic DNA was input per sample, and equal DNA input was given to paired samples. TCR beta libraries were constructed with the immunoSEQ hsTCRbeta Kit, with multiplexed V and J gene primers used across two PCR steps. Pooled libraries with positive and negative controls were sequenced on an Illumina MiSeq using a 100-cycle paired-end protocol. Regarding the original processing steps: Raw data were processed by the immunoSEQ vendor into normalized, annotated TCR beta repertoire reports. Richness was defined as the number of unique clones by nucleotide sequence, and the iChao1 and Efron-Thisted estimators were used to extrapolate total richness. To characterize and compare the paired lesions, the analysis used Pielou's evenness, Simpson's index, the proportional abundance of the top-ten clones, and the Morisita overlap index. In its TCRdb copy, this immuneACCESS table keeps in-frame sequences only and misses some clones. Where compared with another copy, unresolved V genes explain less than half of these, and the others have no known cause. V and J calls and clone size come straight from that table; D and trimming were deduced from the DNA. In this sample the table shows about 2,000 clones, 90% to 95% of which occur a single time. The biggest ten clones account for 4.8% of the sample.

Details on this clone: The antigen it recognizes is unknown. No per-base quality is available; no much larger clone lies one base away.

Study-wide conclusions, independent of this receptor: It was not possible to control for the effects of preoperative corticosteroids on T cell infiltration in brain metastases. DNA fragmentation in FFPE samples may have prevented retrieval of the complete infiltrating T cell repertoire. The ten most abundant clones accounted for a significantly larger fraction of the repertoire in brain metastases than in primaries, which suggests clonal expansion. Most clones were found to be lesion-specific, and limited overlap was observed between paired lesions (mean Morisita index about 0.24). Brain metastases contained significantly fewer unique productive clones than the paired primaries (median around 1,400 versus 4,600).

Patients had resection either for delayed recurrence of a solitary brain metastasis or for synchronous oligometastatic disease. Patients with a history of multiple malignancies were excluded so that cancers other than NSCLC would not be included. Using marked H&E slides as a guide, tumor areas were macrodissected from about five unstained approximately 9.6 um sections that had been deparaffinized. All specimens were fixed in formalin and embedded in paraffin (FFPE). Genomic DNA was extracted using the AllPrep DNA/RNA FFPE Kit. The sequence is built from TRBV6-1 and TRBJ1-2; 7 middle bases align to TRBD1. The source of this sequence is a woman in her 30s with non-small cell lung cancer. The sample was tumor tissue from the primary lung tumor. The sample's cell subset or site label, decoded: primary lung cancer lesion. The nucleotide sequence reads as follows: TGTGCCAGCAGTGAAGCCGGACAGGCGCGAATCGGCTACACCTTC. This translates into CASSEAGQARIGYTF.